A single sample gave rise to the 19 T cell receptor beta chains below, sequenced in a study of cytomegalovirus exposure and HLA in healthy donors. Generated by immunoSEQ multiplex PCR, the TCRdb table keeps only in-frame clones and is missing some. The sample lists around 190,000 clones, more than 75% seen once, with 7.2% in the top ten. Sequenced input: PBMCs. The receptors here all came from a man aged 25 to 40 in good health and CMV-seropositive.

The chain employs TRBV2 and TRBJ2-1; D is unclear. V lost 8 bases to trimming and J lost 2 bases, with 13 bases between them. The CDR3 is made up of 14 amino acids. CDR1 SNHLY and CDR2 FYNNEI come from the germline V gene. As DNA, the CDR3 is TGTGCCAGCGGGAAGACACGGACCTACAATGAGCAGTTCTTC. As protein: CASGKTRTYNEQFF.

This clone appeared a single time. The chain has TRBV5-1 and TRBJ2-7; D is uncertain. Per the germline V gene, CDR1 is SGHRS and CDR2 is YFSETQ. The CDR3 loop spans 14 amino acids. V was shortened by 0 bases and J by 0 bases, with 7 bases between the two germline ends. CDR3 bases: TGCGCCAGCAGCTTGGTTTCGTTCTCCTACGAGCAGTACTTC. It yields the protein CASSLVSFSYEQYF. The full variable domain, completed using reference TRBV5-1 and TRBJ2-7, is KAGVTQTPRYLIKTRGQQVTLSCSPISGHRSVSWYQQTPGQGLQFLFEYFSETQRNKGNFPGRFSGRQFSNSRSEMNVSTLELGDSALYLCASSLVSFSYEQYFGPGTRLTVT.

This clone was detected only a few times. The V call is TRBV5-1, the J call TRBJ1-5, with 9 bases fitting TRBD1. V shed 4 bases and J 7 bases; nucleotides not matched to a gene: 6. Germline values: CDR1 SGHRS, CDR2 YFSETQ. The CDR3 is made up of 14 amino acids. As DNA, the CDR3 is TGCGCCAGCAGCGAAACAGGGGGCGGCCAGCCCCAGCATTTT. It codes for CASSETGGGQPQHF. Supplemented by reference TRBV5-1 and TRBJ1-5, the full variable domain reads KAGVTQTPRYLIKTRGQQVTLSCSPISGHRSVSWYQQTPGQGLQFLFEYFSETQRNKGNFPGRFSGRQFSNSRSEMNVSTLELGDSALYLCASSETGGGQPQHFGDGTRLSIL.

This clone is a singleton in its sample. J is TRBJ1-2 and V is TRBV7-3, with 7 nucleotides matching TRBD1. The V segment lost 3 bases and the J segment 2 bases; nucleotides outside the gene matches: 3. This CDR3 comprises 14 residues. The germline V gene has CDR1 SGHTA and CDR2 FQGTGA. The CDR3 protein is CASSFVRGNYGYTF. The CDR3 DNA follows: TGTGCCAGCAGCTTTGTCAGGGGGAACTATGGCTACACCTTC.

This CDR3 is CASSLAASGTYEQYF. The CDR3 nucleotides read TGTGCCAGCAGCTTAGCGGCATCTGGAACCTACGAGCAGTACTTC. The chain combines TRBV7-6 with TRBJ2-7; no definite D call. Germline V gene sequence: CDR1 SGHVS, CDR2 FNYEAQ. V lost 0 bases and J 2 bases, leaving 11 bases between the germline ends. This CDR3 comprises 15 residues.

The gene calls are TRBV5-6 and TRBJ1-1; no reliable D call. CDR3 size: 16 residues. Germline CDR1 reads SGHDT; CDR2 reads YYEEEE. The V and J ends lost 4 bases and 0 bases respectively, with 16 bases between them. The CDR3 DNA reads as TGTGCCAGCAGCCCGAAGCGGGCTCACATGAACACTGAAGCTTTCTTT. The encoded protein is CASSPKRAHMNTEAFF.

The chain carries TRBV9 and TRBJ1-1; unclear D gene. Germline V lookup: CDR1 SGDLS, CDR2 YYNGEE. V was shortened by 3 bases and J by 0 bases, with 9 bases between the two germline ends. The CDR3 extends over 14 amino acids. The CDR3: CASSAAHLNTEAFF. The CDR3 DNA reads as TGTGCCAGCAGCGCCGCACACCTGAACACTGAAGCTTTCTTT.

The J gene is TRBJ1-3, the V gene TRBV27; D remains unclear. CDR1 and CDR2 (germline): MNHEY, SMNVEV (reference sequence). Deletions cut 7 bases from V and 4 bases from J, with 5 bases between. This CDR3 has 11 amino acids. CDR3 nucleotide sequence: TGTGCCAGCACTCGAGGAAACACCATATATTTT. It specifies CASTRGNTIYF.

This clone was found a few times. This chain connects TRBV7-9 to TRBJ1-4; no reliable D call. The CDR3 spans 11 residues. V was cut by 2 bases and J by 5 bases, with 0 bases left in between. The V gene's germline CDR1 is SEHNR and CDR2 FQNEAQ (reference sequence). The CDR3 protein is CASSLNEKLFF. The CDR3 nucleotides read TGTGCCAGCAGCTTAAATGAAAAACTGTTTTTT.

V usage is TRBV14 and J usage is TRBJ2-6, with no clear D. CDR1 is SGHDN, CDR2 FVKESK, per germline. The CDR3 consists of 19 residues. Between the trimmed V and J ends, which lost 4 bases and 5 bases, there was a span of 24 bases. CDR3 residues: CASSLREAESPLRANVLTF. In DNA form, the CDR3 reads TGTGCCAGCAGCCTGAGAGAGGCAGAATCCCCACTCCGGGCCAACGTCCTGACTTTC.

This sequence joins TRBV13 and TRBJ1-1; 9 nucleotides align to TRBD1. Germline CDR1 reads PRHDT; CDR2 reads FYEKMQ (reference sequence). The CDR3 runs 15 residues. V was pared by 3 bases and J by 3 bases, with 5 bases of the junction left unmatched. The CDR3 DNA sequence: TGTGCCAGCAGCTTCACCCGGACAGGGGACACTGAAGCTTTCTTT. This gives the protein CASSFTRTGDTEAFF.

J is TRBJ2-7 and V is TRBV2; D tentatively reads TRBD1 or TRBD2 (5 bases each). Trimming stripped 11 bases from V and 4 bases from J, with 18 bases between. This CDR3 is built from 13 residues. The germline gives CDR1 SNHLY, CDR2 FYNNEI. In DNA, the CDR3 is TGTGCCGTACGGGGCAGGCTCCAATACGAGCAGTACTTC. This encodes CAVRGRLQYEQYF. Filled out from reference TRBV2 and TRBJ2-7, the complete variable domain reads EPEVTQTPSHQVTQMGQEVILRCVPISNHLYFYWYRQILGQKVEFLVSFYNNEISEKSEIFDDQFSVERPDGSNFTLKIRSTKLEDSAMYFCAVRGRLQYEQYFGPGTRLTVT.

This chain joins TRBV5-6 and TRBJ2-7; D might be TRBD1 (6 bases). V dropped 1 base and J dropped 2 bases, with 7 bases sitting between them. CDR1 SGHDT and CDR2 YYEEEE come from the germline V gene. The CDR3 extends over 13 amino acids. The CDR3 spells CASSLNRAYEQYF. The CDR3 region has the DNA TGTGCCAGCAGCTTGAACAGGGCCTACGAGCAGTACTTC.

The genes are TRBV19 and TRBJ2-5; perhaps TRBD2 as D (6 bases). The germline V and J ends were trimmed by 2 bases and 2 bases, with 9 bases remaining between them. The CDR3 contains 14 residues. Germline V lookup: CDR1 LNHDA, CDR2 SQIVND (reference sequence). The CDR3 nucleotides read TGTGCCAGTAGTATACTTGGGGGGCAAGAGACCCAGTACTTC. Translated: CASSILGGQETQYF.

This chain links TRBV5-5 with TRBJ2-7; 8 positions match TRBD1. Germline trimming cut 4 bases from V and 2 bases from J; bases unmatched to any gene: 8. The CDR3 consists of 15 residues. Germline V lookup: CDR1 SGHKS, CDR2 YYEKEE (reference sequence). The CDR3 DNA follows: TGTGCCAGCAGCGGGCCCGGGACAGGAACCTACGAGCAGTACTTC. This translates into CASSGPGTGTYEQYF.

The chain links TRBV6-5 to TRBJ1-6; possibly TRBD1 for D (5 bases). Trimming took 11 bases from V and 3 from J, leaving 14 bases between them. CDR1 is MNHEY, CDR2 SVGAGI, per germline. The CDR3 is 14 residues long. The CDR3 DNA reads TGTGCCGCCCGGGACCTCAGCTATAATTCACCCCTCCACTTT. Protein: CAARDLSYNSPLHF.

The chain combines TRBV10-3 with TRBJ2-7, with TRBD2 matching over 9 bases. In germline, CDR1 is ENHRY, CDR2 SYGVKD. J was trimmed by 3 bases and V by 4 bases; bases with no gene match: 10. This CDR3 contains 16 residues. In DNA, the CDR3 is TGTGCCATCAGTGCGTCACACCTAGCGGGGAACTACGAGCAGTACTTC. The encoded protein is CAISASHLAGNYEQYF.

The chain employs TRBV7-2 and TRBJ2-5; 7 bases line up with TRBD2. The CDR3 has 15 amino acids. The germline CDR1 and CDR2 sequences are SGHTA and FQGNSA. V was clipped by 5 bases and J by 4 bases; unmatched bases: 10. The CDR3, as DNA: TGTGCCAGCAGCGGCTCCGGGACTATCGGAGAGACCCAGTACTTC. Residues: CASSGSGTIGETQYF.

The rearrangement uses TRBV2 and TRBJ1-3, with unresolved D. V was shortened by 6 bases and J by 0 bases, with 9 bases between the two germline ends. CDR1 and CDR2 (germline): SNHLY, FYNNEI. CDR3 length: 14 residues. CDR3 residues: CASSVSYSGNTIYF. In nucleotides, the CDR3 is TGTGCCAGCAGCGTGAGTTACTCTGGAAACACCATATATTTT.